A single sample is the source of the 4 T cell receptor beta chains below, sequenced in a study of T-cell memory formation after mild COVID-19. One entry per CDR3 protein, called by TCRdb with MiXCR from the 5' RACE reads. The sample includes nearly 350,000 distinct CDR3 sequences, about an eighth seen only once; the top ten take about a fifth. Input material: PBMCs or a T cell subset sorted from them (not recorded which). The receptors come from a man aged 18-30 years who had mild COVID-19 (a few samples of this study predate the infection). Cell type and time point are not known.

The CDR3 loop is CASGQGAGNIQYF. DNA for the CDR3: TGTGCCAGCGGACAGGGGGCAGGCAACATTCAGTACTTC. The V gene is TRBV27, the J gene TRBJ2-4, with 11 bases aligning to TRBD1. The CDR3 sequence is 13 residues long. Germline CDR1 MNHEY, CDR2 SMNVEV (reference sequence). The junction had 4 bases not matched to a gene; V was cut back by 8 bases and J by 7 bases.

The J gene is TRBJ2-5, the V gene TRBV9, with D hard to call. There are 14 residues in the CDR3. Germline V gene lookup returns CDR1 SGDLS and CDR2 YYNGEE. V was clipped by 2 bases and J by 5 bases, with 13 bases between them. The chain's CDR3 is CASSVLPAAETQYF. The CDR3 DNA follows: TGTGCCAGCAGCGTGCTCCCGGCGGCGGAGACCCAGTACTTC. Full variable domain (rest looked up from reference TRBV9 and TRBJ2-5): DSGVTQTPKHLITATGQRVTLRCSPRSGDLSVYWYQQSLDQGLQFLIQYYNGEERAKGNILERFSAQQFPDLHSELNLSSLELGDSALYFCASSVLPAAETQYFGPGTRLLVL.

This clonotype appeared a few times. V and J are TRBV4-1 and TRBJ1-5; the match to TRBD1 covers 7 bases. The CDR3 consists of 16 residues. CDR1 and CDR2 from the germline V gene are MGHRA and YSYEKL. Trimming cost V 0 bases and J 3 bases; bases outside gene matches: 5. The CDR3 bases are TGCGCCAGCAGCCAAGATGAGGACAGGTCCAATCAGCCCCAGCATTTT. Encoded protein: CASSQDEDRSNQPQHF.

V usage is TRBV6-2 or TRBV6-3 and J usage is TRBJ2-1, with 7 positions matching TRBD1. Germline lookup yields CDR1 MNHEY and CDR2 SVGEGT. After removal of 6 bases from V and 2 bases from J, the junction contained 7 bases not matched to a gene. This CDR3 spans 15 amino acids. CDR3 sequence: CASSRTGVPYNEQFF. The CDR3 DNA reads as TGTGCCAGCAGCCGCACAGGGGTACCCTACAATGAGCAGTTCTTC.